Shown below are 32 T cell receptor beta chains from a single sample sequenced in a study of spatial heterogeneity in lung cancer (dated by TCRdb to the late 2010s). These TCRs are of unknown antigen specificity. The full study reports these points: The tumor nonsynonymous mutation count correlated with the number of expanded intratumoral alpha and beta TCRs.

The library relied on 5' RACE. Sequenced using a NextSeq 500. The public reads were quality trimmed at Q25 with fastp and then assembled into clones with MiXCR by TCRdb, keeping productive beta chains. Every distinct CDR3 protein forms one entry, paired with its most common genes and DNA. The sample table lists 2,000 to 3,000 distinct CDR3 sequences, roughly 23% of them with a count of one. About 23% of the sample goes to the ten largest clones. The sample's time point label is to be understood as: sample taken at primary tumor resection. The sequences come from lung tumor tissue, collected at surgery. The receptors were sampled from a male donor with early-stage non-small cell lung cancer.

On this clonotype: A read error may explain this, as a much larger clone is one base away. In a library made to pick up alpha chains, this beta chain is a stray read with a size that means little. This chain links TRBV27 with TRBJ1-2; D not resolved. The V end lost 5 bases, the J end lost 4 bases, and 11 bases lay between the germline ends. Looked up from germline, CDR1 is MNHEY and CDR2 is SMNVEV (reference sequence). The CDR3 contains 13 residues. The chain's CDR3 is CASSLDTSYGYTF. The CDR3 region has the DNA TGTGCCAGCAGTCTTGACACATCCTATGGCTACACCTTC.

Sample share makes this clonotype medium-sized. With the library built for alpha chains, this beta chain is off target and its frequency is not meaningful. V is TRBV28 and J is TRBJ1-1, with D maybe TRBD1 (5 bases). Per the germline V gene, CDR1 is MDHEN and CDR2 is SYDVKM. CDR3 length: 17 amino acids. The V gene lost 3 bases and the J gene lost 6 bases, with 23 bases spanning the gap. The CDR3 region is CASSLGLSSEWVPEAFF. The CDR3 DNA sequence: TGTGCCAGCAGTTTGGGACTGTCGAGTGAGTGGGTGCCTGAAGCTTTCTTT.

With respect to this clonotype: This beta chain appears as a stray read in a library generated for alpha chains; its size is not informative. J is TRBJ1-5 and V is TRBV2, with TRBD1 matching over 10 bases. Germline V gene sequence: CDR1 SNHLY, CDR2 FYNNEI. The CDR3 spans 14 residues. Trimming at V came to 7 bases and at J to 2 bases, leaving 2 bases not matched to a gene. CDR3 sequence (DNA): TGTGCCAGCATGGACAGGGGGGGCAATCAGCCCCAGCATTTT. This gives the protein CASMDRGGNQPQHF.

This clonotype was counted between two and nine times. This beta chain turned up in a library designed for alpha chains; as an off-target read, its abundance says little. This chain joins TRBV9 and TRBJ2-5, with unresolved D. Trimming pared 0 bases from V and 2 bases from J, leaving 8 bases between. The CDR3 is 14 residues long. The germline V gene has CDR1 SGDLS and CDR2 YYNGEE. CDR3 amino acids: CASSVEGVQETQYF. In DNA, the CDR3 is TGTGCCAGCAGCGTAGAGGGCGTACAAGAGACCCAGTACTTC.

This clonotype was observed a single time. This beta chain turned up in a library designed for alpha chains; as an off-target read, its abundance says little. The genes are TRBV20-1 and TRBJ2-3; 7 bases fit TRBD2. V was clipped by 3 bases and J by 1 base; unmatched bases: 4. The germline V gene encodes CDR1 DFQATT and CDR2 SNEGSKA (reference sequence). CDR3 length: 14 residues. The CDR3 DNA reads as TGCAGTGCTAGCGATGCGGGGGGCACAGATACGCAGTATTTT. This codes for CSASDAGGTDTQYF.

By its share, this clonotype is large (0.1 to 1%). This beta chain turned up in a library designed for alpha chains; as an off-target read, its abundance says little. In nucleotides, the CDR3 is TGTGCCAGCAGTCTACAGGGGTATAATGAAAAACTGTTTTTT. Its protein is CASSLQGYNEKLFF. The chain employs TRBV6-5 and TRBJ1-4; 7 bases agree with TRBD1. V trimming: 5 bases; J trimming: 4 bases; junction bases outside the gene matches: 4. CDR3 length: 14 residues. The germline gives CDR1 MNHEY, CDR2 SVGAGI.

This clonotype is a singleton in its sample. As an off-target read in a library built for alpha chains, this beta chain has a frequency of little significance. The rearrangement uses TRBV27 and TRBJ2-1; TRBD1 matches 7 bases. Trimming cost V 5 bases and J 6 bases; bases outside gene matches: 13. This CDR3 comprises 16 residues. CDR1 MNHEY and CDR2 SMNVEV come from the germline V gene (reference sequence). The CDR3 loop is CASSTRTGDKVNEQFF. CDR3 nucleotide sequence: TGTGCCAGCAGTACCCGCACAGGGGATAAGGTCAATGAGCAGTTCTTC.

As for this clonotype: Since the library was made to target alpha chains, this beta chain is a stray read and its abundance is not meaningful. The chain couples TRBV11-3 to TRBJ2-1; D gene ambiguous. The CDR3 is 12 amino acids. The V end lost 4 bases, the J end lost 5 bases, and 6 bases lay between the germline ends. CDR1 is SGHNT and CDR2 is YENEEA in the germline V gene. In DNA form, the CDR3 reads TGTGCCAGCAGCTCCCGACACAATGAGCAGTTCTTC. This encodes CASSSRHNEQFF.

This clonotype is medium-sized. This beta chain represents an off-target read in a library built for alpha chains; its size is of limited meaning. The V call is TRBV6-5, the J call TRBJ1-1; 10 nucleotides align to TRBD1. The CDR3 is 13 residues long. Germline CDR1 reads MNHEY; CDR2 reads SVGAGI. V was pared by 6 bases and J by 5 bases, with 3 bases of the junction left unmatched. The CDR3 coding sequence is TGTGCCAGCAGCAGACAGGGGGCGACTGAAGCTTTCTTT. It specifies CASSRQGATEAFF.

In its sample, this clonotype is medium-sized. For a library built for alpha chains, this beta chain is a stray read; little rests on its size. The chain joins TRBV12-3 or TRBV12-4 to TRBJ2-3; TRBD2 is a possible D gene (5 bases). The CDR3 is 11 residues long. V dropped 2 bases and J dropped 8 bases, with 5 bases sitting between them. CDR3 coding DNA: TGTGCCAGCAGTTTAACTAGTACGCAGTATTTT. Amino acids: CASSLTSTQYF.

Regarding this clonotype: With the library built for alpha chains, this beta chain is off target and its frequency is not meaningful. This chain joins TRBV2 and TRBJ2-2; D tentatively fits TRBD1 or TRBD2 (5 bases each). Trimming stripped 5 bases from V and 0 bases from J, with 13 bases between. CDR1 is SNHLY, CDR2 FYNNEI, per germline. The CDR3 consists of 16 residues. In DNA form, the CDR3 reads TGTGCCAGCAGTCATTGGGGGAGTTCGAACACCGGGGAGCTGTTTTTT. Translated, it gives CASSHWGSSNTGELFF.

Only a few counts were recorded for this clonotype. This beta chain turned up in a library designed for alpha chains; as an off-target read, its abundance says little. The chain employs TRBV6-5 and TRBJ2-7; D may match TRBD1 or TRBD2 (6 bases each). The germline CDR1 and CDR2 sequences are MNHEY and SVGAGI. The CDR3 runs to 15 residues. V lost 2 bases, J lost 5 bases, and 16 bases lay in between. DNA of the CDR3: TGTGCCAGCAGTTACCACGGACAGAGGGGGGACGAGCAGTACTTC. Protein: CASSYHGQRGDEQYF.

This clonotype was counted between two and nine times. This beta chain appears as a stray read in a library generated for alpha chains; its size is not informative. The chain is built from TRBV5-1 and TRBJ1-1, with D unclear. The CDR3 has 12 residues. Trimming took 0 bases from V and 1 from J, leaving 1 base between them. CDR1 and CDR2 from the germline V gene are SGHRS and YFSETQ. CDR3 protein: CASSLANTEAFF. The CDR3 DNA reads as TGCGCCAGCAGCTTGGCGAACACTGAAGCTTTCTTT.

In regard to this clonotype: This beta chain slipped into a library made for alpha chains as a stray read, so its size is not meaningful. The chain recombines TRBV6-6 with TRBJ2-5; D gene unclear. The V end was cut by 2 bases, the J end by 0 bases, with 13 bases between. CDR3 length: 16 amino acids. Germline CDR1 reads MNHNY; CDR2 reads SVGAGI (reference sequence). DNA for the CDR3: TGTGCCAGCAGTTACCAGCCACCGGAGTACCAAGAGACCCAGTACTTC. This sequence encodes CASSYQPPEYQETQYF.

Regarding this clonotype: This beta chain turned up in a library designed for alpha chains; as an off-target read, its abundance says little. V gene TRBV19 combines with J gene TRBJ1-4; the match to TRBD1 covers 7 bases. CDR3 length: 18 amino acids. From germline, CDR1 is LNHDA and CDR2 SQIVND (reference sequence). Unmatched junction bases numbered 19, after V lost 9 bases and J lost 3 bases. This chain's CDR3 is CASRRILGGGASNEKLFF. CDR3 DNA: TGTGCCAGCCGAAGAATATTGGGAGGGGGCGCATCTAATGAAAAACTGTTTTTT.

This clonotype was detected a few times. This beta chain is off target for a library built for alpha chains, so its abundance means little. J is TRBJ2-3 and V is TRBV9, with D possibly TRBD2 on 6 matching bases. Trimming removed 3 bases at V and 0 bases at J, with 11 bases between. Germline V CDR1 and CDR2: SGDLS, YYNGEE. The CDR3 sequence is 15 residues long. The CDR3 bases are TGTGCCAGCAGCGCCATTAGCGGTAGCACAGATACGCAGTATTTT. Translated, it gives CASSAISGSTDTQYF.

This clonotype showed up many times. Since the library was made to target alpha chains, this beta chain is a stray read and its abundance is not meaningful. The genes are TRBV7-2 and TRBJ1-5; D gene unclear. The length of the CDR3 is 16 residues. Trimming removed 1 base at V and 0 bases at J, with 10 bases between. Germline-derived CDR1 and CDR2 are SGHTA and FQGNSA. Here the CDR3 reads CASSLGVGDSNQPQHF. CDR3 bases: TGTGCCAGCAGCTTAGGGGTCGGGGATAGCAATCAGCCCCAGCATTTT.

By its share, this clonotype is medium-sized. This beta chain is a stray read from a library made for alpha chains; its abundance is not meaningful. The chain joins TRBV27 to TRBJ2-1, with D uncertain. The CDR3 consists of 16 residues. The germline V gene encodes CDR1 MNHEY and CDR2 SMNVEV (reference sequence). Trimming cost V 2 bases and J 9 bases, with 20 bases left between them. In DNA form, the CDR3 reads TGTGCCAGCAGTTTAGCACCTAACCCTCCTACAAGTGAGCAGTTCTTC. This codes for CASSLAPNPPTSEQFF.

This clonotype is termed large. This beta chain lies outside the target of a library built for alpha chains; its clone size means little. The chain couples TRBV19 to TRBJ1-5; D is unresolved. This CDR3 region has 16 residues. CDR1 is LNHDA, CDR2 SQIVND, per germline (reference sequence). The germline V and J ends were trimmed by 5 bases and 4 bases, with 18 bases remaining between them. For the CDR3, the DNA is TGTGCCAGTAGTCCCCTGGACCTATCTCGGAATCAGCCCCAGCATTTT. The encoded protein is CASSPLDLSRNQPQHF. The full variable domain, with the rest looked up from reference TRBV19 and TRBJ1-5, is DGGITQSPKYLFRKEGQNVTLSCEQNLNHDAMYWYRQDPGQGLRLIYYSQIVNDFQKGDIAEGYSVSREKKESFPLTVTSAQKNPTAFYLCASSPLDLSRNQPQHFGDGTRLSIL.

This clonotype counts as medium-sized (0.01 to 0.1%). The library was designed around alpha chains, so this beta chain is a stray read whose abundance carries little weight. The chain has TRBV5-6 and TRBJ1-2; the D is unclear. CDR3 length: 12 amino acids. The V gene lost 2 bases and the J gene lost 9 bases, with 11 bases spanning the gap. The germline CDR1 and CDR2 sequences are SGHDT and YYEEEE. The CDR3 DNA reads as TGTGCCAGCAGCTTAACCCGACTGAGCTACACCTTC. As protein: CASSLTRLSYTF.

Within the sample, this clonotype is medium-sized. This beta chain appears as a stray read in a library generated for alpha chains; its size is not informative. The V call is TRBV18, the J call TRBJ1-5; maybe TRBD1 (5 bases). This CDR3 region has 14 residues. V was cut by 4 bases and J by 7 bases, with 14 bases left in between. Germline V gene data show CDR1 as KGHSH and CDR2 as LQKENI. The CDR3, as DNA: TGTGCCAGCTCACGGGTCAGGGAAGGGCAGCCCCAGCATTTT. Encoded protein: CASSRVREGQPQHF.

This clonotype is labeled large (0.1 to 1%). This beta chain slipped into a library made for alpha chains as a stray read, so its size is not meaningful. The V call is TRBV29-1, the J call TRBJ1-1; D is undetermined. Germline loops: CDR1 SQVTM, CDR2 ANQGSEA. The CDR3 runs 11 residues. Trimming removed 2 bases from V and 1 base from J, with 2 bases in between. CDR3 in amino acids: CSVEKNTEAFF. The CDR3 DNA sequence: TGCAGCGTTGAAAAGAACACTGAAGCTTTCTTT.

Concerning this clonotype: Since it is a stray read in a library aimed at alpha chains, this beta chain has a size that is not meaningful. The chain is built from TRBV28 and TRBJ1-4; weak D call: TRBD1 (5 bases). Trimming left V 5 bases short and J 0 bases short, with 10 bases between. The CDR3 is 15 residues long. The germline V gene encodes CDR1 MDHEN and CDR2 SYDVKM. The CDR3 nucleotides are TGTGCCAGCAGTGCAGGGACCGCAACTAATGAAAAACTGTTTTTT. Translated: CASSAGTATNEKLFF.

Note on this clonotype: Found in a library prepared for alpha chains, this beta chain is an off-target read, and its abundance has little meaning. V gene TRBV12-3 or TRBV12-4 combines with J gene TRBJ2-7, with D possibly TRBD1 on 5 matching bases. The CDR3 is 13 residues long. V gave up 1 base and J gave up 5 bases, with 9 bases separating them. The CDR3 loop reads CASSLEVTDEQYF. CDR3 DNA sequence: TGTGCCAGCAGTTTAGAAGTGACAGACGAGCAGTACTTC.

This clonotype is medium-sized. This beta chain lies outside the target of a library built for alpha chains; its clone size means little. V gene TRBV6-5 combines with J gene TRBJ2-2; TRBD1 agrees at 12 bases. In germline, CDR1 is MNHEY, CDR2 SVGAGI. Trimming cost V 7 bases and J 5 bases; bases outside gene matches: 11. This CDR3 is built from 17 residues. For the CDR3, the DNA is TGTGCCAGCAAGGGACAGGGGGCGAGGATTATAACCGGGGAGCTGTTTTTT. It is translated as CASKGQGARIITGELFF.

Comments on this clonotype: Since the library was made to target alpha chains, this beta chain is a stray read and its abundance is not meaningful. The chain combines TRBV2 with TRBJ2-7, with a possible D match to TRBD2 (5 bases). The CDR3 is made up of 12 amino acids. Germline V lookup: CDR1 SNHLY, CDR2 FYNNEI. Trimming removed 7 bases at V and 3 bases at J, with 10 bases between. The CDR3 DNA reads TGTGCCAGCACTGGGAGACTCTACGAGCAGTACTTC. Protein product: CASTGRLYEQYF.

This clonotype was detected a few times. The library was built for alpha chains, so this beta chain is an off-target read and its size means little. The V and J genes are TRBV6-6 and TRBJ1-5; no definite D call. V shed 0 bases and J shed 6 bases, with 12 bases lying between them. This CDR3 region has 15 residues. CDR1 and CDR2 from the germline V gene are MNHNY and SVGAGI (reference sequence). CDR3 nucleotide sequence: TGTGCCAGCAGTTACTCGCCTGGTACGGCTCAGCCCCAGCATTTT. This gives the protein CASSYSPGTAQPQHF.

This clonotype showed up many times. This beta chain turned up in a library designed for alpha chains; as an off-target read, its abundance says little. V is TRBV18 and J is TRBJ2-1; perhaps TRBD1 as D (5 bases). Germline values: CDR1 KGHSH, CDR2 LQKENI. The CDR3 loop spans 13 amino acids. Trimming took 1 base from V and 8 from J, leaving 9 bases between them. The CDR3 region is CASSPLWGHEQFF. The CDR3 region has the DNA TGTGCCAGCTCACCACTTTGGGGCCATGAGCAGTTCTTC.

Remarks on this clonotype: The library was built for alpha chains, so this beta chain is an off-target read and its size means little. The J gene is TRBJ2-2, the V gene TRBV12-3 or TRBV12-4; 9 bases agree with TRBD1. Losses at the gene ends were 6 bases for V and 3 bases for J; bases not matched to a gene: 2. The CDR3 has 14 residues. CDR3 loop: CASRGQGHTGELFF. As DNA, the CDR3 is TGTGCCAGCAGGGGACAGGGCCACACCGGGGAGCTGTTTTTT.

With regard to this clonotype: This beta chain represents an off-target read in a library built for alpha chains; its size is of limited meaning. The chain joins TRBV28 to TRBJ2-7; no firm D call. This CDR3 is built from 12 residues. The germline gives CDR1 MDHEN, CDR2 SYDVKM. The V gene lost 2 bases and the J gene lost 6 bases, with 8 bases spanning the gap. Here the CDR3 DNA reads TGTGCCAGCAGTTTAGTGACCCTCGAGCAGTACTTC. Translation: CASSLVTLEQYF.

This clonotype was counted many times. As an off-target read in a library built for alpha chains, this beta chain has a frequency of little significance. The V gene is TRBV27, the J gene TRBJ1-1; unclear D gene. This CDR3 region has 15 residues. CDR1 MNHEY and CDR2 SMNVEV come from the germline V gene (reference sequence). V was pared by 3 bases and J by 1 base, with 12 bases between. CDR3 protein: CASSFKRPQNTEAFF. As DNA, the CDR3 is TGTGCCAGCAGTTTCAAAAGACCACAGAACACTGAAGCTTTCTTT.

Remarks on this clonotype: Found in a library prepared for alpha chains, this beta chain is an off-target read, and its abundance has little meaning. The chain links TRBV10-3 to TRBJ2-7; 7 positions agree with TRBD1. The V gene end was trimmed by 4 bases and the J gene end by 0 bases; junction bases not matched to a gene: 3. The CDR3 runs 14 residues. Germline-derived CDR1 and CDR2 are ENHRY and SYGVKD. This chain's CDR3 is CAISAGQSSYEQYF. In nucleotides, the CDR3 is TGTGCCATCAGTGCGGGACAGAGCTCCTACGAGCAGTACTTC.